This T cell receptor beta chain was documented in a study of blood T cell repertoires in COVID-19. As for the study in general: Sites across the United States, Italy and Spain contributed samples from acute and convalescent COVID-19. Sources were T cells, B-cell-depleted T cells, or PBMCs; the material itself was cDNA or gDNA.

As originally analysed: Amplifying reference gene primers gave estimates of nucleated cell counts. Generated by immunoSEQ multiplex PCR, the TCRdb table keeps only in-frame clones and is missing some. V and J calls and clone size are those listed in that table; D and trimming were worked out from the DNA. The sample has about 150,000 clones, approximately 86% seen once. The CDR3 runs to 15 residues. In germline, CDR1 is SNHLY, CDR2 FYNNEI. After removal of 4 bases from V and 2 bases from J, the junction contained 4 bases not matched to a gene. The TCR was taken from a man in his fifties with active or convalescent COVID-19. Sequencing used peripheral blood. The gene calls are TRBV2 and TRBJ2-3, with TRBD2 matching 9 bases. In nucleotides, the CDR3 is TGTGCCAGCAGTGCGGCTAGCGGGATCACAGATACGCAGTATTTT. Protein: CASSAASGITDTQYF. The entire variable domain, with the rest obtained from reference TRBV2 and TRBJ2-3, is as follows: EPEVTQTPSHQVTQMGQEVILRCVPISNHLYFYWYRQILGQKVEFLVSFYNNEISEKSEIFDDQFSVERPDGSNFTLKIRSTKLEDSAMYFCASSAASGITDTQYFGPGTRLTVL.